The next 30 T cell receptor beta chains were all read from a single sample in a study of blood T cell repertoires in COVID-19. Sequencing was performed with immunoSEQ multiplex PCR; in TCRdb, only in-frame clones are kept and a portion is missing. This table holds under 200,000 clones, 88% found once. What was sequenced was peripheral blood. The origin of the receptors is a man aged 50 or older who had recovered from COVID-19.

This chain links TRBV30 with TRBJ1-5, with no clear D. The CDR3 is 13 residues long. Germline lookup yields CDR1 GTSNPN and CDR2 SVGIG (reference sequence). Trimming pared 0 bases from V and 7 bases from J, leaving 10 bases between. For the CDR3, the DNA is TGTGCCTGGAGTGTAGTGGCAAAGCAGCCCCAGCATTTT. This encodes CAWSVVAKQPQHF.

V is TRBV7-9 and J is TRBJ2-2, with D uncertain. Trimming removed 0 bases at V and 3 bases at J, with 8 bases between. The CDR3 is made up of 15 amino acids. Germline values: CDR1 SEHNR, CDR2 FQNEAQ (reference sequence). The CDR3 region has the DNA TGTGCCAGCAGCTTAGCGGGCCCCGACACCGGGGAGCTGTTTTTT. Translation: CASSLAGPDTGELFF.

This chain joins TRBV9 and TRBJ2-3; 9 bases are a match to TRBD2. Trimming removed 4 bases from V and 4 bases from J; junction bases left unmatched: 7. The CDR3 spans 15 residues. Germline V gives CDR1 SGDLS, CDR2 YYNGEE. The CDR3 nucleotides are TGTGCCAGCAGCCAAATAGCGGGAGTGGCAGATACGCAGTATTTT. Its protein is CASSQIAGVADTQYF.

This chain connects TRBV18 to TRBJ1-1; D is perhaps TRBD1 (5 bases). The CDR3 is made up of 17 amino acids. Trimming stripped 3 bases from V and 7 bases from J, with 24 bases between. CDR1 KGHSH and CDR2 LQKENI come from the germline V gene. CDR3 sequence: CASSPMGAGRVLGEAFF. The CDR3 coding sequence is TGTGCCAGCTCACCGATGGGCGCAGGGCGAGTTCTAGGTGAAGCTTTCTTT.

The V call is TRBV7-9, the J call TRBJ2-1; D is possibly TRBD1 (5 bases). Germline CDR1 SEHNR, CDR2 FQNEAQ (reference sequence). This CDR3 is 17 amino acids long. The germline V and J ends were trimmed by 4 bases and 0 bases, with 16 bases remaining between them. The CDR3 spells CASSSLGRASSYNEQFF. CDR3 DNA: TGTGCCAGCAGCTCGCTTGGCAGGGCAAGCTCCTACAATGAGCAGTTCTTC.

The rearrangement uses TRBV4-3 and TRBJ1-5; D uncertain. The V gene lost 1 base and the J gene lost 0 bases, with 4 bases spanning the gap. The CDR3 covers 14 residues. The germline CDR1 and CDR2 sequences are LGHNA and YSLEER. CDR3 nucleotide sequence: TGCGCCAGCAGCCAAGCTTATAGCAATCAGCCCCAGCATTTT. Protein: CASSQAYSNQPQHF.

The chain links TRBV7-9 to TRBJ1-2; D is unresolved. CDR3 length equals 14 residues. The V gene's germline CDR1 is SEHNR and CDR2 FQNEAQ (reference sequence). Trimming pared 5 bases from V and 7 bases from J, leaving 17 bases between. DNA for the CDR3: TGTGCCAGCAGCCCTCGATCCGCGGCTATTGGCTACACCTTC. Amino acids: CASSPRSAAIGYTF.

The chain recombines TRBV28 with TRBJ2-3, with D possibly being TRBD2 (6 bases). Trimming stripped 3 bases from V and 4 bases from J, with 17 bases between. CDR3 length equals 16 residues. CDR1 and CDR2 (germline): MDHEN, SYDVKM. CDR3 DNA: TGTGCCAGCAGTTTGTTGATGGCGGGGATGGCAGATACGCAGTATTTT. This codes for CASSLLMAGMADTQYF.

The rearrangement joins TRBV2 to TRBJ2-3; TRBD2 agrees at 9 bases. With 7 bases clipped from V and 4 bases from J, the junction kept 9 bases outside the gene matches. The CDR3 extends over 15 amino acids. Germline-derived CDR1 and CDR2 are SNHLY and FYNNEI. The chain's CDR3 is CASKGAGGWADTQYF. CDR3 DNA: TGTGCCAGCAAGGGCGCGGGAGGGTGGGCAGATACGCAGTATTTT.

This sequence joins TRBV2 and TRBJ2-1, with 10 bases that match TRBD1. CDR3 length equals 15 residues. Germline lookup yields CDR1 SNHLY and CDR2 FYNNEI. J lost 7 bases, V lost 4 bases, and 7 bases had no gene match. CDR3 residues: CASSADRGRENEQFF. The CDR3 region has the DNA TGTGCCAGCAGTGCAGACAGGGGGCGCGAAAATGAGCAGTTCTTC.

This chain connects TRBV12-3 or TRBV12-4 to TRBJ2-7; D is undetermined. Trimming cost V 0 bases and J 3 bases, with 6 bases left between them. This CDR3 comprises 13 residues. The chain's CDR3 is CASSLAVSYEQYF. In DNA form, the CDR3 reads TGTGCCAGCAGTTTAGCGGTCAGCTACGAGCAGTACTTC.

The chain carries TRBV6-2 or TRBV6-3 and TRBJ2-7, with TRBD1 as a possible D gene (7 bases). Deletions cut 6 bases from V and 1 base from J, with 19 bases between. The germline CDR1 and CDR2 sequences are MNHEY and SVGEGT. CDR3 length: 16 amino acids. CDR3 region: CASSLEVRGASYEQYF. CDR3 DNA: TGTGCCAGCAGCCTCGAGGTCAGGGGGGCTTCCTACGAGCAGTACTTC.

The chain has TRBV28 and TRBJ2-1, with TRBD1 matching 8 bases. CDR1 and CDR2 from the germline V gene are MDHEN and SYDVKM. CDR3 size: 16 residues. The junction had 11 bases not matched to a gene; V was cut back by 6 bases and J by 4 bases. The CDR3 sequence: CASSPQGQDLYNEQFF. The CDR3 coding sequence is TGTGCCAGCAGCCCACAGGGACAGGACCTTTACAATGAGCAGTTCTTC.

The chain couples TRBV11-2 to TRBJ2-3, with D possibly matching TRBD2 (6 bases). The CDR3 has 15 residues. Per germline, CDR1 SGHAT and CDR2 FQNNGV. V lost 4 bases and J 5 bases, leaving 16 bases between the germline ends. Written as DNA, the CDR3 is TGTGCCAGCAGCTCAGGTGGAGGGCAAATAGATACGCAGTATTTT. This codes for CASSSGGGQIDTQYF.

J is TRBJ1-5 and V is TRBV30; TRBD1 aligns across 7 bases. V gave up 0 bases and J gave up 1 base; unmatched junction bases: 3. CDR3 length equals 15 residues. Looked up from germline, CDR1 is GTSNPN and CDR2 is SVGIG (reference sequence). CDR3 amino acids: CAWSVRGISNQPQHF. CDR3 bases: TGTGCCTGGAGTGTCAGGGGGATAAGCAATCAGCCCCAGCATTTT.

V is TRBV11-1 and J is TRBJ1-6; the match to TRBD1 covers 10 bases. This CDR3 contains 15 residues. Germline-derived CDR1 and CDR2 are SGHAT and FQDESV (reference sequence). With 3 bases clipped from V and 9 bases from J, the junction kept 5 bases outside the gene matches. The DNA for the CDR3 is TGTGCCAGCAGCTTCGAGGACAGGGGGACTTCACCCCTCCACTTT. Encoded protein: CASSFEDRGTSPLHF.

The chain has TRBV7-6 and TRBJ2-5; D is unclear. Germline V gives CDR1 SGHVS, CDR2 FNYEAQ. This CDR3 contains 17 residues. V gave up 5 bases and J gave up 4 bases, with 23 bases separating them. The CDR3: CASSLTVGAGMGETQYF. The DNA of the CDR3 is TGTGCCAGCAGCCTCACAGTAGGCGCAGGAATGGGAGAGACCCAGTACTTC.

This clone was picked up one time. The V and J genes are TRBV6-5 and TRBJ1-5; 9 nucleotides line up with TRBD1. The V gene's germline CDR1 is MNHEY and CDR2 SVGAGI. Trimming took 7 bases from V and 6 from J; bases not matched to a gene: 4. The CDR3 is 13 residues long. CDR3 loop: CASKGQGFQPQHF. The CDR3 DNA reads as TGTGCCAGCAAGGGACAGGGTTTTCAGCCCCAGCATTTT.

This clone appeared once. This rearrangement joins TRBV5-1 to TRBJ2-5; 13 positions agree with TRBD2. V lost 3 bases and J lost 13; bases outside the gene matches: 15. Looked up from germline, CDR1 is SGHRS and CDR2 is YFSETQ. This CDR3 region has 16 residues. The CDR3 reads CASSSGLAGEQRETYF. The CDR3 DNA sequence: TGCGCCAGCAGCTCCGGACTAGCGGGAGAGCAAAGAGAAACGTACTTC.

The rearrangement joins TRBV29-1 to TRBJ2-4; TRBD2 matches 7 bases. With V trimmed by 0 bases and J by 4 bases, 3 bases remained unmatched. The CDR3 runs 14 residues. Germline loops: CDR1 SQVTM, CDR2 ANQGSEA. The CDR3 spells CSVEDRGVKNIQYF. For the CDR3, the DNA is TGCAGCGTTGAAGATCGGGGGGTAAAAAACATTCAGTACTTC.

This clone was seen a few times. This sequence joins TRBV10-3 and TRBJ1-1, with a weak D call TRBD1 (6 bases). CDR3 length: 16 amino acids. Trimming left V 6 bases short and J 0 bases short, with 17 bases between. Per germline, CDR1 ENHRY and CDR2 SYGVKD. CDR3 bases: TGTGCCATCAGAAACGACAGGACGAGGATGAACACTGAAGCTTTCTTT. Translated, it gives CAIRNDRTRMNTEAFF.

The chain has TRBV5-1 and TRBJ2-2; perhaps TRBD2 as D (6 bases). The germline V gene has CDR1 SGHRS and CDR2 YFSETQ. CDR3 length: 15 amino acids. Trimming stripped 0 bases from V and 4 bases from J, with 10 bases between. In DNA, the CDR3 is TGCGCCAGCAGCTTGGGGGACTCGATCACCGGGGAGCTGTTTTTT. This gives the protein CASSLGDSITGELFF.

This chain joins TRBV9 and TRBJ1-3, with a possible D match to TRBD1 (6 bases). Trimming pared 4 bases from V and 4 bases from J, leaving 15 bases between. Germline V gives CDR1 SGDLS, CDR2 YYNGEE. The CDR3 loop spans 15 amino acids. Here the CDR3 reads CASSPRGGPGNTIYF. The CDR3, as DNA: TGTGCCAGCAGCCCTCGGGGGGGGCCCGGAAACACCATATATTTT. The whole variable domain, remainder taken from reference TRBV9 and TRBJ1-3, is DSGVTQTPKHLITATGQRVTLRCSPRSGDLSVYWYQQSLDQGLQFLIQYYNGEERAKGNILERFSAQQFPDLHSELNLSSLELGDSALYFCASSPRGGPGNTIYFGEGSWLTVV.

A remark on this clone: The sample carries other DNA sequences with the same CDR3. The chain joins TRBV6-2 or TRBV6-3 to TRBJ2-7; the match to TRBD2 covers 8 bases. J gave up 4 bases and V 3 bases, and 5 bases lay outside the gene matches. This CDR3 region has 14 residues. Per germline, CDR1 MNHEY and CDR2 SVGEGT. CDR3 in DNA: TGTGCCAGCAGTTATCCGGGGGGGCCTTACGAGCAGTACTTC. Amino acids: CASSYPGGPYEQYF.

V is TRBV6-5 and J is TRBJ2-4, with a weak D call TRBD1 (5 bases). CDR1 is MNHEY, CDR2 SVGAGI, per germline. V lost 0 bases and J lost 7, with 13 bases in between. The CDR3 extends over 15 amino acids. The CDR3 loop is CASSYSGRDGNIQYF. DNA of the CDR3: TGTGCCAGCAGTTACTCCGGCAGGGATGGGAACATTCAGTACTTC.

The rearrangement joins TRBV5-1 to TRBJ1-6; D is ambiguous. Trimming left V 1 base short and J 6 bases short, with 11 bases between. Per the germline V gene, CDR1 is SGHRS and CDR2 is YFSETQ. This CDR3 is built from 15 residues. The CDR3 nucleotides read TGCGCCAGCAGCTTGTCACAAACCCCTAATTCACCCCTCCACTTT. Amino acids: CASSLSQTPNSPLHF.

The genes are TRBV7-2 and TRBJ1-2; 12 bases line up with TRBD1. Per the germline V gene, CDR1 is SGHTA and CDR2 is FQGNSA. The CDR3 is made up of 13 amino acids. Trimming at V came to 5 bases and at J to 14 bases, leaving 9 bases not matched to a gene. The CDR3: CASSVMGQGADTF. The CDR3 DNA sequence: TGTGCCAGCAGCGTCATGGGACAGGGGGCCGATACCTTC.

V is TRBV9 and J is TRBJ2-1; 15 nucleotides line up with TRBD2. CDR1 SGDLS and CDR2 YYNGEE come from the germline V gene. The CDR3 has 16 amino acids. The V gene end was trimmed by 3 bases and the J gene end by 10 bases; junction bases not matched to a gene: 8. Written as DNA, the CDR3 is TGTGCCAGCAGCGCCCGGAGCGGGACTAGCGGGAGGGAGCAGTTCTTC. It encodes CASSARSGTSGREQFF. Based on the CDR3 plus reference TRBV9 and TRBJ2-1, the full variable domain is DSGVTQTPKHLITATGQRVTLRCSPRSGDLSVYWYQQSLDQGLQFLIQYYNGEERAKGNILERFSAQQFPDLHSELNLSSLELGDSALYFCASSARSGTSGREQFFGPGTRLTVL.

This rearrangement joins TRBV6-5 to TRBJ2-5, with 8 bases matching TRBD1. The CDR3 runs to 15 residues. In germline, CDR1 is MNHEY, CDR2 SVGAGI. J lost 3 bases, V lost 6 bases, and 9 bases had no gene match. CDR3 bases: TGTGCCAGCAGCTTACTAACAGGGGGGAAAGAGACCCAGTACTTC. Amino acids: CASSLLTGGKETQYF.

The V and J genes are TRBV5-1 and TRBJ1-1, with TRBD1 as a possible D gene (6 bases). CDR3 length: 15 amino acids. Trimming took off 4 bases at V and 0 bases at J, with 13 bases between the two ends. Germline CDR1 SGHRS, CDR2 YFSETQ. CDR3: CASSAVQGLNTEAFF. The CDR3 region has the DNA TGCGCCAGCAGCGCTGTACAGGGACTGAACACTGAAGCTTTCTTT.